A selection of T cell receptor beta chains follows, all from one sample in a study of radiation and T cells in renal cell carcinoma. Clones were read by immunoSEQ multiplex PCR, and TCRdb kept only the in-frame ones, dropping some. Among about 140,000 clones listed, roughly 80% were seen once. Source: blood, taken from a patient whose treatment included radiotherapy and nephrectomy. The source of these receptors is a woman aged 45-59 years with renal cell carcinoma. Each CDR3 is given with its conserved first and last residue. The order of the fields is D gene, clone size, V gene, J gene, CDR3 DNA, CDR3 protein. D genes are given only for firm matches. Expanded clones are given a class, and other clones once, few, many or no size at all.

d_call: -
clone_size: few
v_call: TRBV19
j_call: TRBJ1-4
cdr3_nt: TGTGCCAGTACCCCCCGGGGCTTAGATGAAAAACTGTTTTTT
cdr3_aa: CASTPRGLDEKLFF

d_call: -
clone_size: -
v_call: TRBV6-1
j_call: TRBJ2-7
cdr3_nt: TGTGCCAGCAGTGTGTCCTACGAGCAGTACTTC
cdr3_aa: CASSVSYEQYF

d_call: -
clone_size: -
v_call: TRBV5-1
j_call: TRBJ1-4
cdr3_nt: TGCGCCAGCAGCTTGGCCGGGAGGAATACGGAGGGTGAAAAACTGTTTTTT
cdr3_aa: CASSLAGRNTEGEKLFF

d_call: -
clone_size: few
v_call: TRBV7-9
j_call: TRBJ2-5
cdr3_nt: TGTGCCAGCAGCTTAGTGCAAGAGACCCAGTACTTC
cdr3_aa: CASSLVQETQYF

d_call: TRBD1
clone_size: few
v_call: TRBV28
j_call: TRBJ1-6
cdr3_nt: TGTGCCGGTTCGACAGGGGCGGGCAATTCACCCCTCCACTTT
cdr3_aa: CAGSTGAGNSPLHF

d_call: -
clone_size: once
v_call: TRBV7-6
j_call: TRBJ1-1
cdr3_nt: TGTGCCAGCAGCTTAGTCAGGGCGAACACTGAAGCTTTCTTT
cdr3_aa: CASSLVRANTEAFF

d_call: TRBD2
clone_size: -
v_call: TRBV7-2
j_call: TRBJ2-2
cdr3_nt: TGTGCCAGCAGAGTACGGGAGGGCACCGGGGAGCTGTTTTTT
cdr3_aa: CASRVREGTGELFF

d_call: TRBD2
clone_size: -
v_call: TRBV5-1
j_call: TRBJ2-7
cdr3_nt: TGCGCCAGCAGCCCCCGGGAGGGAACACCCTACGAGCAGTACTTC
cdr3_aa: CASSPREGTPYEQYF

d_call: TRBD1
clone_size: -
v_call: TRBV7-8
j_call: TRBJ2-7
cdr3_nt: TGTGCCAGCAGCCGGGACAGGGTTAGCGAGCAGTACTTC
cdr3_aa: CASSRDRVSEQYF

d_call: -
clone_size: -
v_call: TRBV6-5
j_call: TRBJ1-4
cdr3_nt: TGTGCCAGCAGTTACCTTGGGCGTGGTGGAGAAAAACTGTTTTTT
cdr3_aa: CASSYLGRGGEKLFF

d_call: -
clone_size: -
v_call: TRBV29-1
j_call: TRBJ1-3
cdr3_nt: TGCAGCGTTGGGGACCGGCAGGGGAACACCATATATTTT
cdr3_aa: CSVGDRQGNTIYF

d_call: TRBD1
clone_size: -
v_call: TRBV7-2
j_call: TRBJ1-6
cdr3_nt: TGTGCCAGCAGTTCAGGGACAGGGGGCTTCTCACCCCTCCACTTT
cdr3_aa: CASSSGTGGFSPLHF

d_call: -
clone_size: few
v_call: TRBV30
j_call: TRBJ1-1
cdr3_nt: TGTGCCTGGAGTTACGGGAGACGCACTGAAGCTTTCTTT
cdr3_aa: CAWSYGRRTEAFF

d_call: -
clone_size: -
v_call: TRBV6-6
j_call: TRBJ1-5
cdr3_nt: TGTGCCGGCGGATGGCAGCCCCAGCATTTT
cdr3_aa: CAGGWQPQHF

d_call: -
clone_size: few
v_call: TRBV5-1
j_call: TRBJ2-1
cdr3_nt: TGCGCCAGCAGCTTTGATGAAGGTACCTACAATGAGCAGTTCTTC
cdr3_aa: CASSFDEGTYNEQFF

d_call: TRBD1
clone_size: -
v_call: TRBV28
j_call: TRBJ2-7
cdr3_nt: TGTGCCAGCAGTCCGCCGGGACAGGGGGCTGCCTACGAGCAGTACTTC
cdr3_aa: CASSPPGQGAAYEQYF

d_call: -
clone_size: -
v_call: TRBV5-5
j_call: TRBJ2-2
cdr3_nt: TGTGCCAGCAGCTTACGGGAGAGGAGCGGGGAGCTGTTTTTT
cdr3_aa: CASSLRERSGELFF

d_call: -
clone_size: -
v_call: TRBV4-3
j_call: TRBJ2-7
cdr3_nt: TGCGCCAGCAGCCAAGAGACGGGAGATCTCTACGAGCAGTACTTC
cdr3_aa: CASSQETGDLYEQYF

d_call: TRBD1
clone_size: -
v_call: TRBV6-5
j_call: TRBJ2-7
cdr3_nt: TGTGCCAGCGAGTCCCGGGACAGGTCCTACGAGCAGTACTTC
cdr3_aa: CASESRDRSYEQYF

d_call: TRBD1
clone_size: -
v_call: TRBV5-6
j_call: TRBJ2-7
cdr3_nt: TGTGCCAGCAGCGGGGCCGGGACAGGGATCGAGCAGTACTTC
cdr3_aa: CASSGAGTGIEQYF

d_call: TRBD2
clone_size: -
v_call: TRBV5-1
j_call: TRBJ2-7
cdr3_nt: TGCGCCAGCAGCCCGGGACTAGCGGGACCCTACGAGCAGTACTTC
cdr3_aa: CASSPGLAGPYEQYF

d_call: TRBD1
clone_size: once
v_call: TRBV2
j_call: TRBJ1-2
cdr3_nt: TGTGCCAGCAGATCCAGGGGGCGATTAGGCTATGGCTACACCTTC
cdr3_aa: CASRSRGRLGYGYTF

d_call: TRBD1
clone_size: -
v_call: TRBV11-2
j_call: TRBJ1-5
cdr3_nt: TGTGCCAGCAGCTTAGGGACAGGCGCTAAGGCCCAGCATTTT
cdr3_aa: CASSLGTGAKAQHF

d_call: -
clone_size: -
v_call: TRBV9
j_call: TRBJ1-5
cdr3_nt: TGTGCCAGCAGCGTAGAGGGGGAACTGGGTCAGCCCCAGCATTTT
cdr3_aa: CASSVEGELGQPQHF

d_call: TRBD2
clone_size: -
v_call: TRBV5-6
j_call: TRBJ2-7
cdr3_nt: TGTGCCAGCAGCCCCGGACTAGCGGGAGAGGTCGAGCAGTACTTC
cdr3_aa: CASSPGLAGEVEQYF

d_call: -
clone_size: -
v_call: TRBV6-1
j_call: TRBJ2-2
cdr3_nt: TGTGCCAGCAGTGAAGCGGGGAACACCGGGGAGCTGTTTTTT
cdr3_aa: CASSEAGNTGELFF

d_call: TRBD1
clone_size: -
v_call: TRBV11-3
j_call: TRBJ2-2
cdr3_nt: TGTGCCAGCAGCTTACGGACAGGCCCGAACACCGGGGAGCTGTTTTTT
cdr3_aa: CASSLRTGPNTGELFF

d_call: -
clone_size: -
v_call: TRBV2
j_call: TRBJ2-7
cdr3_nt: TGTGCCAGCAGATCCCGGACAGATATAGCCTACGAGCAGTACTTC
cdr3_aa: CASRSRTDIAYEQYF

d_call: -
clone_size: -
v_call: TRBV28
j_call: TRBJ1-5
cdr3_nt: TGTGCCAGCAGCTGGTTCTGGGGCAATCAGCCCCAGCATTTT
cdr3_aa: CASSWFWGNQPQHF

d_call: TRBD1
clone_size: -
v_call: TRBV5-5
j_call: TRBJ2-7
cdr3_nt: TGTGCCAGCAGCTTGGAGGGGACAGGCGGGGAATACTACGAGCAGTACTTC
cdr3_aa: CASSLEGTGGEYYEQYF

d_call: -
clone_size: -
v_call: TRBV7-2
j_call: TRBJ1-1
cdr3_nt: TGTGCCAGCAGCTTAGCCGGACGGACTGAAGCTTTCTTT
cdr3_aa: CASSLAGRTEAFF

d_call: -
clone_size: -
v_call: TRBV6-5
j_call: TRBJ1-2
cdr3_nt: TGTGCCAGCCACGACAGCTATGGCTACACCTTC
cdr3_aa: CASHDSYGYTF

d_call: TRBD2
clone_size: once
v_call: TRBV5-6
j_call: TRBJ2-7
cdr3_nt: TGTGCCAGCAGCTTACTCCTAGCGGGGTTCCACGAGCAGTACTTC
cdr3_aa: CASSLLLAGFHEQYF

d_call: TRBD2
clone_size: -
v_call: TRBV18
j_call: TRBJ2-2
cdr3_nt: TGTGCCAGCTCACCGGGACTAGCAACGAGAAGGTTCACCGGGGAGCTGTTTTTT
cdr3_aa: CASSPGLATRRFTGELFF

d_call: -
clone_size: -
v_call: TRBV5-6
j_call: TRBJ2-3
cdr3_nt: TGTGCCAGCAGCTTGACTGCAGATACGCAGTATTTT
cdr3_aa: CASSLTADTQYF

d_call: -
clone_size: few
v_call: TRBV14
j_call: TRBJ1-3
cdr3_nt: TGTGCCAGCAGCCAAGTAGCCGGACTCTCTGGAAACACCATATATTTT
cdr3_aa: CASSQVAGLSGNTIYF

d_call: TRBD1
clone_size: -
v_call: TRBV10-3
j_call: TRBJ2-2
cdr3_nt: TGTGCCATCAGTGAGTCGTGGACAGGGCGCGACGGGGAGCTGTTTTTT
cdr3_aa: CAISESWTGRDGELFF

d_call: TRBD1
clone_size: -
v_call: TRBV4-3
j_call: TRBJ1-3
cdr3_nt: TGCGCCAGCAGCCTAGCGGGACAGGGAGCGGGAAACACCATATATTTT
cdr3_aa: CASSLAGQGAGNTIYF

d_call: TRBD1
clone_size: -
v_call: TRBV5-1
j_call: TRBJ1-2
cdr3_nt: TGCGCCAGCAGCTCCGGGACAGGGGGAAACTATGGCTACACCTTC
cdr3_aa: CASSSGTGGNYGYTF

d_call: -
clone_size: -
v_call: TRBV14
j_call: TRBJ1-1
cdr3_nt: TGTGCCAGCAGTATACCGGGCGTCGGCACTGAAGCTTTCTTT
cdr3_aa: CASSIPGVGTEAFF

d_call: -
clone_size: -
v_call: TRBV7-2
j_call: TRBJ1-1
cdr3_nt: TGTGCCAGCAGCCCCTACCCGGGCCCGAACACTGAAGCTTTCTTT
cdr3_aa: CASSPYPGPNTEAFF

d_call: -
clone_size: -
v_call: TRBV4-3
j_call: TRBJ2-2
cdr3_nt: TGCGCCAGCAGCCAAGACGGGGCCGGCGGGGAGCTGTTTTTT
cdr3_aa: CASSQDGAGGELFF

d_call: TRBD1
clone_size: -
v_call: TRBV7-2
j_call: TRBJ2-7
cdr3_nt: TGTGCCAGCAGCTTAGCGCCCCGTGCAGAACAGGGGGCCTCCTACGAGCAGTACTTC
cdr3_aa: CASSLAPRAEQGASYEQYF

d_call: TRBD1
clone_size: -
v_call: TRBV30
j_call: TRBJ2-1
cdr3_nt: TGTGCCTGGAGTGTCCTGGGACAGATTGCGTACAATGAGCAGTTCTTC
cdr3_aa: CAWSVLGQIAYNEQFF

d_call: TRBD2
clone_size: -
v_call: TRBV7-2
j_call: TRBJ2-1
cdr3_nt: TGTGCCAGCAGCAGGACTAGCGGCCATCAACCTGGGGACAATGAGCAGTTCTTC
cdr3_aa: CASSRTSGHQPGDNEQFF

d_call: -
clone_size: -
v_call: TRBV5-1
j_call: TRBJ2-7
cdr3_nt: TGCGCCAGCAGCTTGGAGGGCCGAGCAGACGAGCAGTACTTC
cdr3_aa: CASSLEGRADEQYF

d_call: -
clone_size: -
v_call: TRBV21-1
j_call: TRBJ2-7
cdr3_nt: TGTGCCAGCAGGGTAGCAGGGCCCGGGAACGAGCAGTACTTC
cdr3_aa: CASRVAGPGNEQYF

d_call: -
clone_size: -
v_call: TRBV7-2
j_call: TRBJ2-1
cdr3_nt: TGTGCCAGCAACCAGGGTACGAATGAGCAGTTCTTC
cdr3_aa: CASNQGTNEQFF

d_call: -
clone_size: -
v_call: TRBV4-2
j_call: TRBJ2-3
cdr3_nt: TGTGCCAGCAGCCAAGAAGGAGATACGCAGTATTTT
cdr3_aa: CASSQEGDTQYF

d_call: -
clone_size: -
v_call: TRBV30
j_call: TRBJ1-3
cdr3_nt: TGTGCCTTATACGACAGTTCTGGAAACACCATATATTTT
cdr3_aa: CALYDSSGNTIYF

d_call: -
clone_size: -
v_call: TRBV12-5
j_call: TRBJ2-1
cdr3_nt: TGTGCTAGTGGCTCAGGGGGGTACAATGAGCAGTTCTTC
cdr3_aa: CASGSGGYNEQFF

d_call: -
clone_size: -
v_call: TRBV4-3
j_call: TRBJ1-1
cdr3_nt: TGCGCCAGCAGCCAAGATCTTTTGGTGACTGAAGCTTTCTTT
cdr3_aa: CASSQDLLVTEAFF

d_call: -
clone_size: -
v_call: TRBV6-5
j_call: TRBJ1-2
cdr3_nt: TGTGCCAGCAGGCCAGGGGTCCCCTATGGCTACACCTTC
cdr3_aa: CASRPGVPYGYTF

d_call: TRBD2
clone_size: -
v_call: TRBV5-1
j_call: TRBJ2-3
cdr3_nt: TGCGCCAGCAGCTTGGAGACTAGCGGGGGGGATACGCAGTATTTT
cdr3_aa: CASSLETSGGDTQYF

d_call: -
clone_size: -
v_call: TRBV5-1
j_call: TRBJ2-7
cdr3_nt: TGCGCCAGCAGCTTGGCAGGGCGCCCCACCTACGAGCAGTACTTC
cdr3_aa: CASSLAGRPTYEQYF

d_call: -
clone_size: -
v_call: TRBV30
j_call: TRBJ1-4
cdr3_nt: TGTGCCAGTCATCGGGGTGGGAGTGAAAAACTGTTTTTT
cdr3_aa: CASHRGGSEKLFF

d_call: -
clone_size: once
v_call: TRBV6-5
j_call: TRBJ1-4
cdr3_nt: TGTGCCAGCAGTGGGGGAGGGGGTCCTAATGAAAAACTGTTTTTT
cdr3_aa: CASSGGGGPNEKLFF

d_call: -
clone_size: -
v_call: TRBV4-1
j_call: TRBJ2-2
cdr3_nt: TGCGCCAGCAGCCAAGGTCGAAGAACGAACACCGGGGAGCTGTTTTTT
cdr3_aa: CASSQGRRTNTGELFF

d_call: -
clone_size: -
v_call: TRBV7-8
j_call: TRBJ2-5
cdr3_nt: TGTGCCAGCAGCCCCTGGATTTCGAGGCAAGAGACCCAGTACTTC
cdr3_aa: CASSPWISRQETQYF